This TCR beta chain emerged from a study of cytomegalovirus exposure and HLA in healthy donors. Findings and limits, study-wide: Of the V segments, some could not be distinguished, including TRBV6-2 and TRBV6-3, and were excluded. Being productive about 87% or about 30% of the time was typical of most TCR beta V segments in an earlier analysis.

PCR involved 60 Vbeta and 13 Jbeta primers. Libraries were prepared by immunoSEQ multiplex PCR; TCRdb keeps only in-frame clonotypes and omits some of them. The sample lists 150,000 to 180,000 clones; around 79% were seen once. The V gene's germline CDR1 is SGHNT and CDR2 YENEEA. The CDR3 loop spans 13 amino acids. Trimming removed 5 bases from V and 1 base from J, with 8 bases in between. Comments on this clone: Its antigen is unidentified.

This receptor was identified in a man under 40 in good health and CMV-seropositive. The chain has TRBV11-3 and TRBJ1-1, with a tentative D call TRBD1 (6 bases). The sample consisted of PBMCs. The CDR3 region has the DNA TGTGCCAGCAGCCGACAGGAGAACACTGAAGCTTTCTTT. Protein: CASSRQENTEAFF. The full variable domain, completed using reference TRBV11-3 and TRBJ1-1, is EAGVVQSPRYKIIEKKQPVAFWCNPISGHNTLYWYLQNLGQGPELLIRYENEEAVDDSQLPKDRFSAERLKGVDSTLKIQPAELGDSAVYLCASSRQENTEAFFGQGTRLTVV.